A single sample gave rise to the 11 T cell receptor beta chains below, sequenced in a study of T cells in Graves' hyperthyroidism and ophthalmopathy. TCR beta CDR3 region amplification was performed from RNA transcripts. First-round RT-PCR with HTBI primers amplified the TCR CDR3 region. TCRdb independently ran MiXCR on the multiplex PCR reads; one entry per CDR3 protein. The profile shows about 320,000 distinct CDR3 sequences, roughly 17% of them singletons. Sample: blood. Receptors were obtained from a man aged 25-40 years with Graves' hyperthyroidism.

At least ten counts were recorded for this clonotype. CDR3 nucleotides: TGTGCCTGGATGTCGGTTAGGAACACTGAAGCTTTCTTT. It translates to CAWMSVRNTEAFF. V gene TRBV30 combines with J gene TRBJ1-1; D is uncertain. V shed 4 bases and J shed 1 base, with 10 bases lying between them. This CDR3 region has 13 residues. Germline loops: CDR1 GTSNPN, CDR2 SVGIG (reference sequence).

This rearrangement joins TRBV29-1 to TRBJ1-2; D is ambiguous. Germline-derived CDR1 and CDR2 are SQVTM and ANQGSEA. The CDR3 totals 14 residues. The V end lost 1 base, the J end lost 7 bases, and 16 bases lay between the germline ends. The CDR3 DNA sequence: TGCAGCGTTGAAGGACGTCCCGGGTTGAGTGGCTACACCTTC. Translation: CSVEGRPGLSGYTF.

This clonotype was detected a few times. CDR3 sequence (DNA): TGTGCCAGCAGCAAACTTCAGGGGGCGCGGGGTCAGCCCCAGCATTTT. Amino acid sequence: CASSKLQGARGQPQHF. The V call is TRBV27, the J call TRBJ1-5, with 8 bases fitting TRBD1. Germline V gene data show CDR1 as MNHEY and CDR2 as SMNVEV (reference sequence). The CDR3 extends over 16 amino acids. Trimming cost V 6 bases and J 6 bases; bases outside gene matches: 13.

This clonotype was found a few times. This rearrangement joins TRBV2 to TRBJ2-7; 10 bases agree with TRBD2. Looked up from germline, CDR1 is SNHLY and CDR2 is FYNNEI. Trimming at V came to 6 bases and at J to 2 bases, leaving 1 base not matched to a gene. This CDR3 is built from 13 residues. The CDR3 reads CASRLAGPYEQYF. The DNA of the CDR3 is TGTGCCAGCAGACTAGCGGGGCCCTACGAGCAGTACTTC.

The rearrangement links TRBV7-9 to TRBJ2-3, with 10 positions matching TRBD2. Germline-derived CDR1 and CDR2 are SEHNR and FQNEAQ (reference sequence). Trimming took 3 bases from V and 4 from J; bases not matched to a gene: 7. The CDR3 is 16 amino acids. CDR3 loop: CASSFRSSGRADTQYF. The CDR3 DNA follows: TGTGCCAGCAGCTTTCGGTCTAGCGGGAGAGCAGATACGCAGTATTTT.

In its sample, this clonotype was seen many times. The chain employs TRBV5-1 and TRBJ1-1, with D possibly being TRBD1 (6 bases). Germline V gene data show CDR1 as SGHRS and CDR2 as YFSETQ. The V end was cut by 7 bases, the J end by 0 bases, with 13 bases between. There are 14 residues in the CDR3. CDR3 nucleotides: TGCGCCAGCTGGGGGGCAAACATGAACACTGAAGCTTTCTTT. It yields the protein CASWGANMNTEAFF.

This clonotype was detected ten times or more. The chain carries TRBV9 and TRBJ1-1; D is ambiguous. The CDR3 is 15 amino acids. The V end was cut by 0 bases, the J end by 0 bases, with 9 bases between. Looked up from germline, CDR1 is SGDLS and CDR2 is YYNGEE. CDR3 in amino acids: CASSVEPALNTEAFF. The CDR3 DNA is TGTGCCAGCAGCGTAGAGCCGGCCCTGAACACTGAAGCTTTCTTT.

The table lists this clonotype with many counts. The chain joins TRBV12-3 or TRBV12-4 to TRBJ2-1; 12 bases fit TRBD2. CDR3 length: 18 amino acids. Trimming at V came to 5 bases and at J to 6 bases, leaving 14 bases not matched to a gene. This CDR3 is CASSGDRGLAGVGNEQFF. DNA for the CDR3: TGTGCCAGCAGTGGGGACAGGGGACTAGCGGGTGTTGGCAATGAGCAGTTCTTC.

This chain uses TRBV24-1 with TRBJ1-5; no reliable D call. This CDR3 contains 16 residues. Trimming left V 3 bases short and J 6 bases short, with 17 bases between. Germline assignment: CDR1 KGHDR and CDR2 SFDVKD. The CDR3 protein is CATSDPLHGESQPQHF. The DNA for the CDR3 is TGTGCCACCAGTGATCCACTACACGGGGAATCTCAGCCCCAGCATTTT.

The genes are TRBV19 and TRBJ1-2; tentative D call: TRBD1 (5 bases). This CDR3 region has 15 residues. Trimming pared 4 bases from V and 4 bases from J, leaving 16 bases between. The germline V gene encodes CDR1 LNHDA and CDR2 SQIVND (reference sequence). DNA of the CDR3: TGTGCCAGTAGTAACGCGGGGACTGGATTCTATGGCTACACCTTC. It yields the protein CASSNAGTGFYGYTF.

This chain links TRBV6-5 with TRBJ1-2, with unresolved D. Trimming shortened V by 2 bases and J by 3 bases, and 10 bases separated the two germline ends. The CDR3 consists of 14 residues. The germline V gene has CDR1 MNHEY and CDR2 SVGAGI. The CDR3 protein is CASSYNGADYGYTF. The CDR3 coding sequence is TGTGCCAGCAGTTACAATGGTGCAGACTATGGCTACACCTTC.